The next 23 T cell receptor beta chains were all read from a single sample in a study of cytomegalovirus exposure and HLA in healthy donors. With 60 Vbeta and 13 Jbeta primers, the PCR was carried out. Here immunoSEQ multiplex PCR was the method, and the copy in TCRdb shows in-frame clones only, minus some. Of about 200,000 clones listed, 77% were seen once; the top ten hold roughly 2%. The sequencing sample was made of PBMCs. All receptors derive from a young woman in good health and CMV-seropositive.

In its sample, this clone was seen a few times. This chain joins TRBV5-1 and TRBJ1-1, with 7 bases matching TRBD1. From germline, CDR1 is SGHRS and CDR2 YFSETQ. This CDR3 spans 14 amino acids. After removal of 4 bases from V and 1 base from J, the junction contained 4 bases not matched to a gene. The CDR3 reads CASSAGQPNTEAFF. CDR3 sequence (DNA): TGCGCCAGCAGCGCGGGACAGCCGAACACTGAAGCTTTCTTT.

CDR3 in amino acids: CATSRDITNEKLFF. For the CDR3, the DNA is TGTGCCACCAGCAGGGACATAACTAATGAAAAACTGTTTTTT. The chain has TRBV15 and TRBJ1-4; tentative D call: TRBD1 (5 bases). The CDR3 is 14 amino acids. CDR1 and CDR2 from the germline V gene are LNHNV and YYDKDF (reference sequence). The germline V and J ends were trimmed by 3 bases and 1 base, with 6 bases remaining between them.

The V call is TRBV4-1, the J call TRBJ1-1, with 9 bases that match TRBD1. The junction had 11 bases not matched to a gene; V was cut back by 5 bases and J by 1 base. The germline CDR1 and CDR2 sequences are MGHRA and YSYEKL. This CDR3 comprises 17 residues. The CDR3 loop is CASSRTGVIPGNTEAFF. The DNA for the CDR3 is TGCGCCAGCAGCAGGACAGGGGTCATTCCGGGGAACACTGAAGCTTTCTTT.

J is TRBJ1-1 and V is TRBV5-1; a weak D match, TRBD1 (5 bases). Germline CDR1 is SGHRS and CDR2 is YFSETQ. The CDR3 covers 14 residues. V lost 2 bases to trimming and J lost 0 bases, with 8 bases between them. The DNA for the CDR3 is TGCGCCAGCAGCTTAGTACAGGTGAACACTGAAGCTTTCTTT. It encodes CASSLVQVNTEAFF.

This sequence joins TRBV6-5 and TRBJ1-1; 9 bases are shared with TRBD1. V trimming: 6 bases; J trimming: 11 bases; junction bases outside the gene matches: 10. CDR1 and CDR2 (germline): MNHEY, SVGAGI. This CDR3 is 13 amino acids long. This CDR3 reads CASRPPGQGYAFF. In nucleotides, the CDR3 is TGTGCCAGCAGGCCGCCGGGACAGGGATACGCTTTCTTT.

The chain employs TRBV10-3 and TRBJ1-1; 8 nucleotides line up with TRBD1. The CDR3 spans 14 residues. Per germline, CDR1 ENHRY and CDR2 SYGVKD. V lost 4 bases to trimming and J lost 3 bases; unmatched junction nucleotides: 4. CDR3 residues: CAISGSTGDTEAFF. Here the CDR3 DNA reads TGTGCCATCAGTGGATCGACAGGGGACACTGAAGCTTTCTTT.

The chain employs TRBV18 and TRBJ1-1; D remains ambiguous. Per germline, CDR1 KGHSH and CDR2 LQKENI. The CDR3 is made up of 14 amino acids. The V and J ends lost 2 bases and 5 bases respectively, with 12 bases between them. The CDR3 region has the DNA TGTGCCAGCTCACCATCCGGGTTATATACTGAAGCTTTCTTT. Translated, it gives CASSPSGLYTEAFF.

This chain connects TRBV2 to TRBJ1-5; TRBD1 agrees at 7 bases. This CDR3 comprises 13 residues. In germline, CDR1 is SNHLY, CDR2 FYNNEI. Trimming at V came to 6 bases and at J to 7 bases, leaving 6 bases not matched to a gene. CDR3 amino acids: CASSRDSGQPQHF. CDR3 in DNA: TGTGCCAGCAGCCGGGACAGTGGCCAGCCCCAGCATTTT.

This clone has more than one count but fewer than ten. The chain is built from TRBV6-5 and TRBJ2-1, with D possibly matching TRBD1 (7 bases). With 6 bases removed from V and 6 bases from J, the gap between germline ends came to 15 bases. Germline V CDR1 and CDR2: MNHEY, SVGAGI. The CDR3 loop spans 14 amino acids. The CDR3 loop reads CASSPQGGINEQFF. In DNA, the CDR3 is TGTGCCAGCAGCCCCCAGGGGGGCATCAATGAGCAGTTCTTC.

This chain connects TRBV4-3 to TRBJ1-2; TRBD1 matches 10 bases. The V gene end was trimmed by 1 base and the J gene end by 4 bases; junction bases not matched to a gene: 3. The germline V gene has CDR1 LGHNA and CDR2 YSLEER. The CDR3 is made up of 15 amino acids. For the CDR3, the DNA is TGCGCCAGCAGCCAAGCCCGGACAGGGGGCTATGGCTACACCTTC. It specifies CASSQARTGGYGYTF.

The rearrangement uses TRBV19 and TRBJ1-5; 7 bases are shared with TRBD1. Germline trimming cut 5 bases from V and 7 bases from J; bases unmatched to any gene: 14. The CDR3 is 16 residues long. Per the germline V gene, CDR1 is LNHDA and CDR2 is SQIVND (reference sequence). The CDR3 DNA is TGTGCCAGTAGTTTAACCACGACAGGGTCGAACCAGCCCCAGCATTTT. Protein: CASSLTTTGSNQPQHF.

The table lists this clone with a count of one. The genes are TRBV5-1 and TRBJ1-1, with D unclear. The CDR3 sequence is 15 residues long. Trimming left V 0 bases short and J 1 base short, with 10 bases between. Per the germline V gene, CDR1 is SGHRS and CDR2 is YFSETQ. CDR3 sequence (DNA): TGCGCCAGCAGCTTGGTCACATCTTGGAACACTGAAGCTTTCTTT. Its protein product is CASSLVTSWNTEAFF.

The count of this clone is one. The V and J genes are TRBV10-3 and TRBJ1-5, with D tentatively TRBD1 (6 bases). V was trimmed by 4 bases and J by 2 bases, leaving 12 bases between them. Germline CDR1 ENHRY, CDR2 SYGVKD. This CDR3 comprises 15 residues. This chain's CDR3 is CAISAGGTGNQPQHF. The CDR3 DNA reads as TGTGCCATCAGTGCGGGGGGCACGGGCAATCAGCCCCAGCATTTT.

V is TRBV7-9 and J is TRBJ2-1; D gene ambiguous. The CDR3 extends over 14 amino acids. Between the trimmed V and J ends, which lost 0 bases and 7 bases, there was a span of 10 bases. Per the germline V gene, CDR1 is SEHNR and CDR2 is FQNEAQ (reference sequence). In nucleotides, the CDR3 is TGTGCCAGCAGCTTAGCGGCGGCCCGAAATGAGCAGTTCTTC. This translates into CASSLAAARNEQFF.

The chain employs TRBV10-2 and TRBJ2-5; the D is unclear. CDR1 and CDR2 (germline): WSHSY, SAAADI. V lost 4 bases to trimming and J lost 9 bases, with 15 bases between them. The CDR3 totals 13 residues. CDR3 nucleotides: TGCGCCAGCAGTGTTGGGCCTTATGAGTCCCAGTACTTC. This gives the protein CASSVGPYESQYF.

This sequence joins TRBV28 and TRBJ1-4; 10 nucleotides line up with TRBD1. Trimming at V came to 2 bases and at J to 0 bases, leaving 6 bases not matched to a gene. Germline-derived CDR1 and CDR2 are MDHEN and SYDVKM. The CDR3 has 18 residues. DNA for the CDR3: TGTGCCAGCAGTTTAAGACCTGGACAGGGGGCAACTAATGAAAAACTGTTTTTT. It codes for CASSLRPGQGATNEKLFF. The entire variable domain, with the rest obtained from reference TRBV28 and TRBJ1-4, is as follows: DVKVTQSSRYLVKRTGEKVFLECVQDMDHENMFWYRQDPGLGLRLIYFSYDVKMKEKGDIPEGYSVSREKKERFSLILESASTNQTSMYLCASSLRPGQGATNEKLFFGSGTQLSVL.

The CDR3: CASSLAGTGDTEAFF. The CDR3 DNA reads as TGCGCCAGCAGCTTGGCCGGGACAGGAGACACTGAAGCTTTCTTT. The chain couples TRBV5-1 to TRBJ1-1, with 8 bases matching TRBD1. CDR1 SGHRS and CDR2 YFSETQ come from the germline V gene. With 0 bases clipped from V and 3 bases from J, the junction kept 4 bases outside the gene matches. The CDR3 is 15 residues long.

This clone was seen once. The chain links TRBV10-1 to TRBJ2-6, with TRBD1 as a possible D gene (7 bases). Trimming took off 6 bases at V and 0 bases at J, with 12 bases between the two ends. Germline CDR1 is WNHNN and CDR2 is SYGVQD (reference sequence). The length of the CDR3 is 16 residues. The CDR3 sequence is CASRRDRDSGANVLTF. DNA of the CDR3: TGCGCCAGCAGGCGGGACAGAGACTCTGGGGCCAACGTCCTGACTTTC.

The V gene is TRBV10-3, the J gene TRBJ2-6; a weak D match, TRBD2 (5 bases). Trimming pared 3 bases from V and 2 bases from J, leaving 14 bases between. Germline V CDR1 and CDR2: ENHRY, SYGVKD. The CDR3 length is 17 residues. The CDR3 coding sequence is TGTGCCATCAGTGACCCGGGGTGGGCGGCTGGGGCCAACGTCCTGACTTTC. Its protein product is CAISDPGWAAGANVLTF.

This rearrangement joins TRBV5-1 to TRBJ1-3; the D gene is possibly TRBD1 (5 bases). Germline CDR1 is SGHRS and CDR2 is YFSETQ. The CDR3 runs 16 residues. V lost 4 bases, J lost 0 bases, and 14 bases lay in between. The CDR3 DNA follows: TGCGCCAGCAGCAGCGGGACTCTAAGCTCTGGAAACACCATATATTTT. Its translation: CASSSGTLSSGNTIYF.

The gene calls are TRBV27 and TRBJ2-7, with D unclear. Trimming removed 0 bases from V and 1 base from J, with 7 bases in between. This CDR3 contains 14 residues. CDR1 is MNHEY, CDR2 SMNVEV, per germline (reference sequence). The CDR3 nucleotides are TGTGCCAGCAGTTTATCCATGACTTCCTACGAGCAGTACTTC. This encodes CASSLSMTSYEQYF.

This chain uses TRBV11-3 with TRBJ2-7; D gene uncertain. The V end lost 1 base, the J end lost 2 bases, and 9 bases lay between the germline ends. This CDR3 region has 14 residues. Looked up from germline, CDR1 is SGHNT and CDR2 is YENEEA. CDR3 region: CASSLAGGTYEQYF. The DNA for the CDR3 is TGTGCCAGCAGCTTAGCCGGCGGAACCTACGAGCAGTACTTC.

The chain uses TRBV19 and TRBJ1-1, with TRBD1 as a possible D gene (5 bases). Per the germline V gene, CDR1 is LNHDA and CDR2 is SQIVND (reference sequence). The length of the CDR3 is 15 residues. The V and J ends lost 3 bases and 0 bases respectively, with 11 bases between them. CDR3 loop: CASSMRQGLNTEAFF. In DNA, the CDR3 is TGTGCCAGTAGTATGCGTCAGGGCCTGAACACTGAAGCTTTCTTT.